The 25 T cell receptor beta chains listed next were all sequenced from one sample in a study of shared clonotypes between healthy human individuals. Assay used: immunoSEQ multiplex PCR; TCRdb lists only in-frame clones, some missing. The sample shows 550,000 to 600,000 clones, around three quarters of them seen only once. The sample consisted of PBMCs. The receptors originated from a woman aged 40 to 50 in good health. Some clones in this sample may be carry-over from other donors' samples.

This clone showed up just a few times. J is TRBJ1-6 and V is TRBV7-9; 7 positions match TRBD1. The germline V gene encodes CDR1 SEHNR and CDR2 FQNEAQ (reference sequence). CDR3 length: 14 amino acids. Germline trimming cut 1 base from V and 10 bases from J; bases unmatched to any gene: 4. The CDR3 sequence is CASSLGQGESPLHF. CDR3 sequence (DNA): TGTGCCAGCAGCTTAGGACAGGGCGAGTCACCCCTCCACTTT.

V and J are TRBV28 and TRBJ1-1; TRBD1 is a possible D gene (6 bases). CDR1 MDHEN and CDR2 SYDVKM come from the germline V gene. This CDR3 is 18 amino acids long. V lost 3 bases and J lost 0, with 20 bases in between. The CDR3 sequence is CASSLGQGLLWVNTEAFF. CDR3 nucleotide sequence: TGTGCCAGCAGTTTGGGGCAGGGGTTACTTTGGGTGAACACTGAAGCTTTCTTT.

DNA for the CDR3: TGTGCCAGCAGCCGACAGGGGGAAAACTATGGCTACACCTTC. It yields the protein CASSRQGENYGYTF. This chain joins TRBV5-4 and TRBJ1-2; 9 bases line up with TRBD1. The length of the CDR3 is 14 residues. The J segment lost 2 bases and the V segment lost 4 bases, leaving 3 bases of the junction unmatched. Germline V gene sequence: CDR1 SGHNT, CDR2 YYREEE (reference sequence).

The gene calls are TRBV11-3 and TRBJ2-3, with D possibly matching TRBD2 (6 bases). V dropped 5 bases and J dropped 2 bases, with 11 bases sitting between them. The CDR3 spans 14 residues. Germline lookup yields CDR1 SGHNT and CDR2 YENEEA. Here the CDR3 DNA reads TGTGCCAGCAGCCCCGGGGAGGACACAGATACGCAGTATTTT. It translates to CASSPGEDTDTQYF.

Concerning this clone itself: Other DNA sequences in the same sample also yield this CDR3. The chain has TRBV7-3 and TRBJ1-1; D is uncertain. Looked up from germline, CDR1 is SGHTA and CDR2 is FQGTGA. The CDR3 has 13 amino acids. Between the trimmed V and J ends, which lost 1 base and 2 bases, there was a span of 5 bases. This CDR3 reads CASSLSGNTEAFF. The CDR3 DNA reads TGTGCCAGCAGCTTAAGCGGTAACACTGAAGCTTTCTTT.

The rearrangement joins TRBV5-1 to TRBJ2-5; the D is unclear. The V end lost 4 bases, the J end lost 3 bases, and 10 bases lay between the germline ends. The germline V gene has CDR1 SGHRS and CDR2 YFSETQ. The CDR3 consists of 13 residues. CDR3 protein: CASSPAGEETQYF. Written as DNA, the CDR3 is TGCGCCAGCAGCCCGGCCGGAGAAGAGACCCAGTACTTC. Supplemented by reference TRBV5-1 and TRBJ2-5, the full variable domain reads KAGVTQTPRYLIKTRGQQVTLSCSPISGHRSVSWYQQTPGQGLQFLFEYFSETQRNKGNFPGRFSGRQFSNSRSEMNVSTLELGDSALYLCASSPAGEETQYFGPGTRLLVL.

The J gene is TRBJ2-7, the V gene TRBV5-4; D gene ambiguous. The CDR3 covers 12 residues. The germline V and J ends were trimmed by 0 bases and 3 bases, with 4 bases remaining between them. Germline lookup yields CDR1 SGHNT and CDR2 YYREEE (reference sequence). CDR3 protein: CASSLDNYEQYF. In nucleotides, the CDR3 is TGTGCCAGCAGCTTGGACAACTACGAGCAGTACTTC.

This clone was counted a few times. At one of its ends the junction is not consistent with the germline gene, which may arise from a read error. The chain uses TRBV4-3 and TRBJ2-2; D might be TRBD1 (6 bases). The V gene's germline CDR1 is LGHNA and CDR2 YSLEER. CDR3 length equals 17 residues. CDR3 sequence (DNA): TGCGCCAGCAGCCAAGATTCATGGGCAGGGGTCGCAGTGGAGCTGGTTTTT. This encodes CASSQDSWAGVAVELVF.

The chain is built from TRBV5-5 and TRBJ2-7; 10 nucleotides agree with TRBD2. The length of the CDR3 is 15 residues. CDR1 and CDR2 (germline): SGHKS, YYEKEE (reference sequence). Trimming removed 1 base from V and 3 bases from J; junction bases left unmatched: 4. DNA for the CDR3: TGTGCCAGCAGCTTGACTAGCGGGGAGATCTACGAGCAGTACTTC. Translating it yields CASSLTSGEIYEQYF.

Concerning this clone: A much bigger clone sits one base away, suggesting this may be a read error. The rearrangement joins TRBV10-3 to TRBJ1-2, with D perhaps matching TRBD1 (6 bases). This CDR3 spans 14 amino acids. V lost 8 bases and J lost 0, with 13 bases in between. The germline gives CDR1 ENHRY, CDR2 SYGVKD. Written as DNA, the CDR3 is TGTGCCATCGAGGGTGACAGGACTAACTATGGCTACACCTTC. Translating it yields CAIEGDRTNYGYTF.

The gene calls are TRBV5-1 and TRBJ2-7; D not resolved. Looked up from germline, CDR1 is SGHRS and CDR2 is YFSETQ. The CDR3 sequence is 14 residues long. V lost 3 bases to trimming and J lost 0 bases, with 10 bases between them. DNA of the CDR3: TGCGCCAGCAGCTCGACGGTTCTCTCCTACGAGCAGTACTTC. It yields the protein CASSSTVLSYEQYF.

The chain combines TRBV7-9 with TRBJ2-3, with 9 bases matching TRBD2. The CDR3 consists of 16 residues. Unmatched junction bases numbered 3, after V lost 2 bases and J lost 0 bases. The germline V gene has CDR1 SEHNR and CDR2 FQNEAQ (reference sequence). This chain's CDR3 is CASSLRLAGSTDTQYF. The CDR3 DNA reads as TGTGCCAGCAGCTTACGGCTAGCGGGGAGCACAGATACGCAGTATTTT.

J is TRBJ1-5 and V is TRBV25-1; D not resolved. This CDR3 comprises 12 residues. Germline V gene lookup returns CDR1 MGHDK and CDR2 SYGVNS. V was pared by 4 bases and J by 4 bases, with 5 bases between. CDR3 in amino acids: CASSGRNQPQHF. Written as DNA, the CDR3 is TGTGCCAGCAGTGGGAGAAATCAGCCCCAGCATTTT.

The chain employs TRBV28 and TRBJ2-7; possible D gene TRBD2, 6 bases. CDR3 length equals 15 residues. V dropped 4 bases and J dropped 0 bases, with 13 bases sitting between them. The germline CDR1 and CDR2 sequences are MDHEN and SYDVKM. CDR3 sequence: CASSSIGGPSYEQYF. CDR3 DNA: TGTGCCAGCAGTTCGATCGGAGGGCCCTCCTACGAGCAGTACTTC.

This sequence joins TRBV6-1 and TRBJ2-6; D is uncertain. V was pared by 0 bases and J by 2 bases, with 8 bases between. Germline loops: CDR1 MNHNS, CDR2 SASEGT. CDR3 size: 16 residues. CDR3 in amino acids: CASSEALGTGANVLTF. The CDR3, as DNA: TGTGCCAGCAGTGAAGCGCTGGGAACTGGGGCCAACGTCCTGACTTTC.

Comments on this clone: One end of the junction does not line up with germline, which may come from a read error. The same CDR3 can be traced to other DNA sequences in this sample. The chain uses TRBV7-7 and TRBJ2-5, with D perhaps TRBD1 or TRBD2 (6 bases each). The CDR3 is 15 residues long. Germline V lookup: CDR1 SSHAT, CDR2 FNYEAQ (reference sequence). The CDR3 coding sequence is TGTGCTAGCAGCTTAGGGGGGACATTCCAAGAGACCCAGTACTTC. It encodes CASSLGGTFQETQYF.

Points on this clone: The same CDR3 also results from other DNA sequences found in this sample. The CDR3 DNA sequence: TGCGCCAGCAGCCCACGACAGGGGTCCTCCTACGAGCAGTACTTC. Encoded protein: CASSPRQGSSYEQYF. The chain recombines TRBV5-1 with TRBJ2-7; TRBD1 matches at 8 bases. Per the germline V gene, CDR1 is SGHRS and CDR2 is YFSETQ. V was clipped by 4 bases and J by 0 bases; unmatched bases: 6. CDR3 length: 15 amino acids.

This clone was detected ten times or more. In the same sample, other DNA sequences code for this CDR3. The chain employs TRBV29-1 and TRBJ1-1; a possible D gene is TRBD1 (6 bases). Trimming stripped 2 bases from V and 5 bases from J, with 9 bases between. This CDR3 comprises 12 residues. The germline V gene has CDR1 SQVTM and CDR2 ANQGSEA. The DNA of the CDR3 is TGCAGCGTTGAAAAGGGGGGAACTGAAGCTTTCTTT. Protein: CSVEKGGTEAFF.

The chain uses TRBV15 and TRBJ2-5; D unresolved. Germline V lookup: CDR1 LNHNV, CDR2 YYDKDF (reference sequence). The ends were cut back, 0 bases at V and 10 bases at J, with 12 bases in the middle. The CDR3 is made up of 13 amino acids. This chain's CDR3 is CATSRDYREDQYF. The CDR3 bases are TGTGCCACCAGCAGAGATTATAGAGAGGACCAGTACTTC.

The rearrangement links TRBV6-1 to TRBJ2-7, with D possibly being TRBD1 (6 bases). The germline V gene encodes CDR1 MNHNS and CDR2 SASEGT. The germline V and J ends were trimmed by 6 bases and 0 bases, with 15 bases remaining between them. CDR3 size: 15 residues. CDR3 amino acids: CASRQLGTYSYEQYF. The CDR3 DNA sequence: TGTGCCAGCAGACAACTGGGGACATACTCCTACGAGCAGTACTTC.

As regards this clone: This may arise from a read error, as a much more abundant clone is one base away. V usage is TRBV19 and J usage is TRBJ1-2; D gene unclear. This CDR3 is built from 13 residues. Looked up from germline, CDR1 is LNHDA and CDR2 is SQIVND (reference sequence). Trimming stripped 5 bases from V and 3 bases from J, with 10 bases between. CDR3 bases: TGTGCCAGTAGTCCCGACCTTCACTATGGCTACACCTTC. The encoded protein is CASSPDLHYGYTF.

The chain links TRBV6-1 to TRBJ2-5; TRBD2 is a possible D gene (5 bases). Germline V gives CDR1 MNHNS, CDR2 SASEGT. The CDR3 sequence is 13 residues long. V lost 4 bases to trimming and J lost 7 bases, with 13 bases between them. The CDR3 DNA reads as TGTGCCAGCAGTGGGCTCGTCCGGGGGACCCAGTACTTC. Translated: CASSGLVRGTQYF.

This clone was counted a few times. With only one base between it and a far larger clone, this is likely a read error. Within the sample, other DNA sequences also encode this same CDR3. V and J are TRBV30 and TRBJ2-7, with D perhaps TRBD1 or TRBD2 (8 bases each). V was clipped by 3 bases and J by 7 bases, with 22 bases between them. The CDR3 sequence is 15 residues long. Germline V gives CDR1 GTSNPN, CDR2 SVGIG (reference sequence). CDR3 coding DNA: TGTGCCTGGAGCCGAGGACAGGGACTAGTAGAGGAGCAGTACTTC. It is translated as CAWSRGQGLVEEQYF.

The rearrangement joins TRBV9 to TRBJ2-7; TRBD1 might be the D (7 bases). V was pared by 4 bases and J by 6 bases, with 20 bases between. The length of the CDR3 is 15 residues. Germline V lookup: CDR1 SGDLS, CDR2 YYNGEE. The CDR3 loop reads CASSHPRGDRSEQYF. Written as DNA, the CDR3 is TGTGCCAGCAGCCACCCCCGCGGGGACAGATCCGAGCAGTACTTC.

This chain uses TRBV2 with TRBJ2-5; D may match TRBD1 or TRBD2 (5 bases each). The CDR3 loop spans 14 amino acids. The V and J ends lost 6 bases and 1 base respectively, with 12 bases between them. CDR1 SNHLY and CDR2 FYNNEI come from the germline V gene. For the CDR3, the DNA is TGTGCCAGCAGGCCGGGGCCGAGCCAAGAGACCCAGTACTTC. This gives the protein CASRPGPSQETQYF.